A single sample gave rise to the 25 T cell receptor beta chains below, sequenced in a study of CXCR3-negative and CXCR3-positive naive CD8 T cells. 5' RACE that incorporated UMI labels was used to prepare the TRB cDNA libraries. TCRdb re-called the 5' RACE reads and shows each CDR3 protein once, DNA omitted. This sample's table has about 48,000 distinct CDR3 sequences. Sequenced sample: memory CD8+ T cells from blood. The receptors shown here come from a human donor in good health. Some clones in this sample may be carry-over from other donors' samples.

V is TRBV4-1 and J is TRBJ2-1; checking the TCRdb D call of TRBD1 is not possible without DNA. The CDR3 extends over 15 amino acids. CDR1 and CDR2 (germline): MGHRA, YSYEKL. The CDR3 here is CASSQDPRIDNEQFF.

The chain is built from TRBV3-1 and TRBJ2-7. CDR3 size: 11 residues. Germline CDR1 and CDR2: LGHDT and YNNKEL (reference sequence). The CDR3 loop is CASSQVAEQYF.

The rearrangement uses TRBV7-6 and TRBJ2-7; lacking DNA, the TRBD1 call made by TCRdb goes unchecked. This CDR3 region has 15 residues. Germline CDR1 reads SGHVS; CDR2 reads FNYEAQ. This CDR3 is CASSLGQGYSYEQYF. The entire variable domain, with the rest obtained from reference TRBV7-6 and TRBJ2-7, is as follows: GAGVSQSPRYKVTKRGQDVALRCDPISGHVSLYWYRQALGQGPEFLTYFNYEAQQDKSGLPNDRFSAERPEGSISTLTIQRTEQRDSAMYRCASSLGQGYSYEQYFGPGTRLTVT.

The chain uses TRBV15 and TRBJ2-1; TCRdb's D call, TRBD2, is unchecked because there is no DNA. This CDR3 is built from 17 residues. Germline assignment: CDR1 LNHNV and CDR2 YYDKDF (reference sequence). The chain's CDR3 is CATTGLAAHPAGNEQFF.

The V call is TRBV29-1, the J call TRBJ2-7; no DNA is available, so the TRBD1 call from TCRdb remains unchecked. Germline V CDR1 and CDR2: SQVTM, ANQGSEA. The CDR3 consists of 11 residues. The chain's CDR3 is CSVSDNYEQYF.

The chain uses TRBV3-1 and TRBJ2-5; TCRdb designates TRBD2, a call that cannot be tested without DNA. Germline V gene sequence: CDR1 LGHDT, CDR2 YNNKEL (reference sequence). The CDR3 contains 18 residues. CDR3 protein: CASSQDRLAGGLEETQYF.

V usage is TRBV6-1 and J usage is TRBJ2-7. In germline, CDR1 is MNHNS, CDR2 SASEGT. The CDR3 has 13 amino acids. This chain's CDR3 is CASREDNTYEQYF.

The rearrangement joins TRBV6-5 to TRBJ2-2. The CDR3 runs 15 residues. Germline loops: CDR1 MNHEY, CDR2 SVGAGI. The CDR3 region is CASSYSTGFSGELFF.

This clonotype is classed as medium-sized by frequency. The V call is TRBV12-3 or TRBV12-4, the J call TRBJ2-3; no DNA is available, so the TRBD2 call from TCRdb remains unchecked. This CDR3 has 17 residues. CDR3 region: CASSSTSGGSSTDTQYF.

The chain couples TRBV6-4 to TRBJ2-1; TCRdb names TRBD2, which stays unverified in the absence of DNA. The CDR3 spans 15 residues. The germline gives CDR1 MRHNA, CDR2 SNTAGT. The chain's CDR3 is CASSAATSGANEQFF.

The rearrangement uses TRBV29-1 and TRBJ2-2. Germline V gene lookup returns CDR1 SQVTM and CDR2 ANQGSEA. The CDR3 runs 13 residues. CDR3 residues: CSVEVENTGELFF.

CDR3 residues: CASLDPGNSYEQYF. This chain uses TRBV5-1 with TRBJ2-7. Germline lookup yields CDR1 SGHRS and CDR2 YFSETQ. There are 14 residues in the CDR3.

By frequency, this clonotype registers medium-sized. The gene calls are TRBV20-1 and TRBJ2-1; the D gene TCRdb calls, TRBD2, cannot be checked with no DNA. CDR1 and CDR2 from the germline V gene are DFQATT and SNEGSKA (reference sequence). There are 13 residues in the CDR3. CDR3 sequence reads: CSASGGAEREQFF.

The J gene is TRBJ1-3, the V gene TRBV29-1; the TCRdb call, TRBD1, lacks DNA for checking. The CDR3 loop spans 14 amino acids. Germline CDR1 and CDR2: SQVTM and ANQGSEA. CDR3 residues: CSVEDRDPGNTIYF.

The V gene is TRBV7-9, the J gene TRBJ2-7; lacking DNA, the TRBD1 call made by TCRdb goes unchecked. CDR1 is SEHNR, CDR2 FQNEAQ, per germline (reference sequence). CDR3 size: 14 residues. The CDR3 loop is CASSSHWGPYEQYF.

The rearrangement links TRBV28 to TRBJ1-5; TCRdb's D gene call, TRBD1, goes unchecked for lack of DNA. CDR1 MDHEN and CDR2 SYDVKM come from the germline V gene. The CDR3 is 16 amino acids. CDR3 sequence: CASSKRPDRGRQPQHF.

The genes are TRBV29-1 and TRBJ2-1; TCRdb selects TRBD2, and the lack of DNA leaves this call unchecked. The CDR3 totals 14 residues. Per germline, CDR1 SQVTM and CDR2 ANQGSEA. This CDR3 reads CSVVGGGAYNEQFF.

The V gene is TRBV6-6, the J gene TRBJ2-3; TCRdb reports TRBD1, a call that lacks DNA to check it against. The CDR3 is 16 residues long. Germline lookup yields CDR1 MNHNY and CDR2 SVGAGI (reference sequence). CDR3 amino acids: CASSYSPGAVTDTQYF.

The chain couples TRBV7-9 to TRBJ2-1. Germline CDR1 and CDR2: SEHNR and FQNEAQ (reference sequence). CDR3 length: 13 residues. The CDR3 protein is CASGGGAYNEQFF. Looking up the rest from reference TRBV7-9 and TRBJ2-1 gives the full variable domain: DTGVSQNPRHKITKRGQNVTFRCDPISEHNRLYWYRQTLGQGPEFLTYFQNEAQLEKSRLLSDRFSAERPKGSFSTLEIQRTEQGDSAMYLCASGGGAYNEQFFGPGTRLTVL.

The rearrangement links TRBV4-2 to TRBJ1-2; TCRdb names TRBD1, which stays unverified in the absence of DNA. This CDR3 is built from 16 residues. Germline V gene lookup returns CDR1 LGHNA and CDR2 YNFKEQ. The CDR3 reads CASSQDSRTDSYGYTF.

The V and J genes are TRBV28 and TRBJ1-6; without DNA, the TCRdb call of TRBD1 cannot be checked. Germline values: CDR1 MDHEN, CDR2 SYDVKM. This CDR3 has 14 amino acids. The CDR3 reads CASTFTGMESPLHF.

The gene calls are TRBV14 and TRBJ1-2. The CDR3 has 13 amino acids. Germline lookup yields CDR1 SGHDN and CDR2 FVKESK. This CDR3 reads CASSQILDYGYTF.

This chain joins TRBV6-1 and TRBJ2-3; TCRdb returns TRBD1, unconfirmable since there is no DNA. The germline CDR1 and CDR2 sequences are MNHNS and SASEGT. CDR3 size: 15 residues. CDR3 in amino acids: CASWRGRPGTDTQYF.

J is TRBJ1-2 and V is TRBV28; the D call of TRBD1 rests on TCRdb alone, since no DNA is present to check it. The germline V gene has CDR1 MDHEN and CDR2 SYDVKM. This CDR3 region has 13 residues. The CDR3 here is CASSLTGRSGYTF.

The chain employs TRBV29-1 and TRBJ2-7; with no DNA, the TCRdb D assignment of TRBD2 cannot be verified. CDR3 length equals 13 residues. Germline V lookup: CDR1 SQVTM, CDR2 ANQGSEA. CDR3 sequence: CSVRESYSYEQYF.